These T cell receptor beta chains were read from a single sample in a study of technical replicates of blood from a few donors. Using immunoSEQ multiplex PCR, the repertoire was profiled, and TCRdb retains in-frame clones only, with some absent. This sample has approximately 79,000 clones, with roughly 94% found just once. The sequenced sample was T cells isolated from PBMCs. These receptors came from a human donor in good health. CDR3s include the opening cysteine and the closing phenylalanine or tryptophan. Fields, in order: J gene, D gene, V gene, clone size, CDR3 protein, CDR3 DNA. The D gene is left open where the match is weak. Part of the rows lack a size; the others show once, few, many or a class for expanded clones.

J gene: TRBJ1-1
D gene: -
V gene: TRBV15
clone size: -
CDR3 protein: CATRGGGTEAFF
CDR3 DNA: TGTGCCACCAGAGGGGGGGGCACTGAAGCTTTCTTT

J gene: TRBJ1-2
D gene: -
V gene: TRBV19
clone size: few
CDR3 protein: CASSPGNYGYTF
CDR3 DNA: TGTGCCAGTAGCCCGGGGAACTATGGCTACACCTTC

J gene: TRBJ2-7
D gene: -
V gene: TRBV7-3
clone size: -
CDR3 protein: CASSPGAGLTEQYF
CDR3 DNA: TGTGCCAGCAGCCCCGGCGCAGGGTTAACCGAGCAGTACTTC

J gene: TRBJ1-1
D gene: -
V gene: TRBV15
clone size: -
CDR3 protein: CATSPAYFSGTEAFF
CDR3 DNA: TGTGCCACCAGCCCAGCTTACTTTTCAGGGACTGAAGCTTTCTTT

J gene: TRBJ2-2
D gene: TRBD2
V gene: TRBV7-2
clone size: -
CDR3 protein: CASSQGAGANTGELFF
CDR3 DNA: TGTGCCAGCAGCCAAGGAGCGGGGGCGAACACCGGGGAGCTGTTTTTT

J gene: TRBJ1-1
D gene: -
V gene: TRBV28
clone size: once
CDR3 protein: CASSSSGGHPAAFF
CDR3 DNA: TGTGCCAGCAGTTCCAGCGGGGGTCACCCGGCGGCTTTCTTT

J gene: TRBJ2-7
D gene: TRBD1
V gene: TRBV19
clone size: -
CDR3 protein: CASSIGQGANEQYF
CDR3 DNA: TGTGCCAGTAGTATAGGACAGGGGGCCAACGAGCAGTACTTC

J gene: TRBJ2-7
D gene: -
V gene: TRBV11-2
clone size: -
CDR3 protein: CASSAILQGLYEQYF
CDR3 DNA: TGTGCCAGCAGCGCCATTCTACAGGGTCTCTACGAGCAGTACTTC

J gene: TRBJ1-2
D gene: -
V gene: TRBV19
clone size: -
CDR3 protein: CASSHPTGNAGYTF
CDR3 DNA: TGTGCCAGTAGTCACCCCACAGGGAATGCTGGCTACACCTTC

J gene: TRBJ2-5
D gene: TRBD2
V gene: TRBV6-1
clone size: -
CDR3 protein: CASSPRLAGEETQYF
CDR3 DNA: TGTGCCAGCAGCCCCCGACTAGCGGGGGAGGAGACCCAGTACTTC

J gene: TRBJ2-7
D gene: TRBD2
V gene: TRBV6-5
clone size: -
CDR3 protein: CASRSRLAGISEQYF
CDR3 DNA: TGTGCCAGCAGATCAAGACTAGCGGGAATAAGCGAGCAGTACTTC

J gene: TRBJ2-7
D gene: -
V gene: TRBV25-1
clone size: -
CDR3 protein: CASSDPLTGYEQYF
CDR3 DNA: TGTGCCAGCAGTGATCCACTGACAGGCTACGAGCAGTACTTC

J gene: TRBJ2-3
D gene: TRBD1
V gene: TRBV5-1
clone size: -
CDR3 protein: CASSLVTGGTDTQYF
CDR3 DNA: TGCGCCAGCAGCTTAGTGACAGGGGGCACAGATACGCAGTATTTT

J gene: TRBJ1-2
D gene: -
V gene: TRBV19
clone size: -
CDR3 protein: CASRTTPGYGYTF
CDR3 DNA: TGTGCCAGTAGAACCACCCCGGGGTATGGCTACACCTTC

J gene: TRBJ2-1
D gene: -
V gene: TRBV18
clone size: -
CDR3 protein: CASSPNNDGGKQFF
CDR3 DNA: TGTGCCAGCTCACCGAATAACGATGGTGGCAAGCAGTTCTTC

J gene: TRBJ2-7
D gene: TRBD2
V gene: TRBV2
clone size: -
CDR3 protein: CASSTGTSGLSSPEQYF
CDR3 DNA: TGTGCCAGCAGCACTGGGACTAGCGGGCTCTCTTCCCCAGAGCAGTACTTC

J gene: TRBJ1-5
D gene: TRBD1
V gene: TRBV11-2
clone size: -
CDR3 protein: CASTGTEDQPQHF
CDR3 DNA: TGTGCCAGCACCGGGACAGAGGATCAGCCCCAGCATTTT

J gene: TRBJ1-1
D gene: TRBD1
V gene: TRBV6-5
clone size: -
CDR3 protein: CASRPRTGSSSEAFF
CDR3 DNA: TGTGCCAGCAGACCTCGGACAGGGTCTTCATCTGAAGCTTTCTTT

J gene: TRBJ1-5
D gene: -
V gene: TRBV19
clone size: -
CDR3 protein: CASSPLGGGGNQPQHF
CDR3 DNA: TGTGCCAGTAGTCCCCTGGGCGGAGGAGGCAATCAGCCCCAGCATTTT

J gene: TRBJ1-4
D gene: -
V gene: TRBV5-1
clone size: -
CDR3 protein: CASKGATNEKLFF
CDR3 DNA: TGCGCCAGCAAAGGGGCAACTAATGAAAAACTGTTTTTT

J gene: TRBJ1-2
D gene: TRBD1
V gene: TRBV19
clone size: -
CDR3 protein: CASSITGDYGYTF
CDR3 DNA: TGTGCCAGTAGTATTACAGGGGACTATGGCTACACCTTC

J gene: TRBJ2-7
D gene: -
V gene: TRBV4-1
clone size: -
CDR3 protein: CASSRPGNGEQYF
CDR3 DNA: TGCGCCAGCAGCCGGCCGGGAAACGGCGAGCAGTACTTC

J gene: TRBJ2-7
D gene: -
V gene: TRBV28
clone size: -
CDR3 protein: CASSPRAPTYEQYF
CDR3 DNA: TGTGCCAGCAGTCCGCGTGCCCCGACCTACGAGCAGTACTTC

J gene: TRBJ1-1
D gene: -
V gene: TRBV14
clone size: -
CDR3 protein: CASSVTSGTEAFF
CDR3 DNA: TGTGCCAGCAGCGTAACGTCCGGGACAGAAGCTTTCTTT

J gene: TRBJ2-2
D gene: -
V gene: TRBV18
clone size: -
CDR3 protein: CASSLRGQNTGELFF
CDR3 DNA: TGTGCCAGCTCACTCCGGGGACAAAACACCGGGGAGCTGTTTTTT

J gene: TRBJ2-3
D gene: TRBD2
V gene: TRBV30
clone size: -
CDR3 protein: CAWSVSGGTDTQYF
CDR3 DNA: TGTGCCTGGAGTGTTAGCGGGGGGACAGATACGCAGTATTTT

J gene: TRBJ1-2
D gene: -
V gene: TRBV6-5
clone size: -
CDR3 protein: CASSYLGHNYGYTF
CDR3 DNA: TGTGCCAGCAGTTACTTGGGACACAACTATGGCTACACCTTC

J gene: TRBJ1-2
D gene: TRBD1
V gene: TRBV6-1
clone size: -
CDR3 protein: CASIEGRTGGSDYGYTF
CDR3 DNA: TGTGCCAGCATTGAGGGCCGGACAGGGGGCTCTGACTATGGCTACACCTTC

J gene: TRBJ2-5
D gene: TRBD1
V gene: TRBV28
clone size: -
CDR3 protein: CASSLSLTGVETQYF
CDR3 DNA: TGTGCCAGCAGTTTGTCACTGACAGGGGTGGAGACCCAGTACTTC

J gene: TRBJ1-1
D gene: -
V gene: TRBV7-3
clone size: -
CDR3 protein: CASSLELNTEAFF
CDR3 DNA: TGTGCCAGCAGCTTAGAGTTGAACACTGAAGCTTTCTTT

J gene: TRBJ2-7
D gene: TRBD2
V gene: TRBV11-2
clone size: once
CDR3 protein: CASSRRTSGSFLGGYEQYF
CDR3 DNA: TGTGCCAGCAGCAGACGGACTAGCGGGAGTTTCCTTGGAGGATACGAGCAGTACTTC

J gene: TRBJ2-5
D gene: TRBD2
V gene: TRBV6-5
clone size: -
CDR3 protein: CASSEFGGAQETQYF
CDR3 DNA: TGTGCCAGCAGCGAATTCGGGGGGGCCCAGGAGACCCAGTACTTC

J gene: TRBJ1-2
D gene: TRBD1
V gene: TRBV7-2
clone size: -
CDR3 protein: CASSGGTAFGYTF
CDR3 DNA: TGTGCCAGCAGCGGCGGGACAGCGTTTGGCTACACCTTC

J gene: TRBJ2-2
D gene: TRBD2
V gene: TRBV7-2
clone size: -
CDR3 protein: CASSSPGLVGTGELFF
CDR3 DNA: TGTGCCAGCAGCTCTCCGGGACTAGTGGGCACCGGGGAGCTGTTTTTT

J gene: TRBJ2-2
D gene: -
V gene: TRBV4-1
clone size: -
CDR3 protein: CASSQETSHTGELFF
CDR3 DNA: TGCGCCAGCAGCCAAGAGACTTCCCACACCGGGGAGCTGTTTTTT

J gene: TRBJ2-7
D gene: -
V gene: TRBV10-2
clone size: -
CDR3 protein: CASSEGGSYEQYF
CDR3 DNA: TGCGCCAGCAGTGAAGGCGGATCCTACGAGCAGTACTTC

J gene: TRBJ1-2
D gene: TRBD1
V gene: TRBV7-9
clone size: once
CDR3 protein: CASSPEGTAYGYTF
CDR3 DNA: TGTGCCAGCAGCCCCGAGGGGACAGCCTATGGCTACACCTTC

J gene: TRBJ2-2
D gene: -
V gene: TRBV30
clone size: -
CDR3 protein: CAWRYRGELFF
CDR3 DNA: TGTGCCTGGAGGTACAGGGGGGAGCTGTTTTTT

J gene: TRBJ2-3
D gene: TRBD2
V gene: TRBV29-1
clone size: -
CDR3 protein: CSVGGLAGADTQYF
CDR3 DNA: TGCAGCGTTGGAGGACTAGCGGGGGCAGATACGCAGTATTTT

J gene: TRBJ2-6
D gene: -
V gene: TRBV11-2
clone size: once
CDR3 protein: CASSPRGPRVEGANVLTF
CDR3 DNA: TGTGCCAGCAGCCCTAGGGGTCCCCGCGTCGAAGGGGCCAACGTCCTGACTTTC

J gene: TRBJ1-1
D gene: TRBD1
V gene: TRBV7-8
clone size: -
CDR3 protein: CASSSPQGARTEAFF
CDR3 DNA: TGTGCCAGCAGCTCACCACAGGGGGCGCGCACTGAAGCTTTCTTT

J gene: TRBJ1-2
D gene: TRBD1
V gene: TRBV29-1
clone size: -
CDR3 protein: CSVEGDRGYGYTF
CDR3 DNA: TGCAGCGTTGAAGGGGACAGGGGGTACGGCTACACCTTC

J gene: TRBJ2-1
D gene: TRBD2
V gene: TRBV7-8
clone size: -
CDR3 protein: CASSFGASGGNEQFF
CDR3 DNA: TGTGCCAGCAGCTTCGGGGCTAGCGGGGGCAATGAGCAGTTCTTC